The present T cell receptor beta chain was sequenced within a study of blood T cell repertoires in COVID-19. The method was immunoSEQ multiplex PCR; TCRdb's version includes in-frame clones alone and lacks a portion of them. The table shows around 60,000 clones, with around 80% occurring only once. Trimming removed 3 bases from V and 1 base from J, with 6 bases in between. This CDR3 region has 13 residues. Germline lookup yields CDR1 LGHDT and CDR2 YNNKEL (reference sequence). The source is a man in his fifties or sixties with acute or convalescent COVID-19. Sequences were obtained from peripheral blood. This sequence joins TRBV3-1 (or the pseudogene TRBV3-2) and TRBJ1-1; D is unclear. This CDR3 is CASSQTQNTEAFF. CDR3 DNA: TGTGCCAGCAGCCAGACACAGAACACTGAAGCTTTCTTT.